The 2 T cell receptor beta chains given below trace back to one sample, sequenced in a study of T cells in Graves' hyperthyroidism and ophthalmopathy. From RNA transcripts, TCR beta CDR3 regions were amplified. The HTBI primer set drove a first-round RT-PCR of the TCR CDR3. TCRdb re-called the multiplex PCR reads with MiXCR, one entry per CDR3 protein. The sample consists of hundreds of thousands of distinct CDR3 sequences, 20% of them appearing once. The sequenced material came from blood. The receptors stem from a man aged 35 to 55 with Graves' ophthalmopathy.

The J gene is TRBJ1-2, the V gene TRBV3-1, with D hard to call. The CDR3 contains 13 residues. CDR1 and CDR2 (germline): LGHDT, YNNKEL (reference sequence). V was trimmed by 3 bases and J by 3 bases, leaving 8 bases between them. CDR3 in amino acids: CASSHGGDYGYTF. The CDR3 nucleotides read TGTGCCAGCAGCCATGGAGGTGACTATGGCTACACCTTC.

V gene TRBV6-1 combines with J gene TRBJ2-7; TRBD1 agrees at 11 bases. With 5 bases clipped from V and 5 bases from J, the junction kept 5 bases outside the gene matches. The CDR3 is made up of 14 amino acids. Looked up from germline, CDR1 is MNHNS and CDR2 is SASEGT. CDR3 DNA sequence: TGTGCCAGCAGTCGTGGACAGGGGGCGGACGAGCAGTACTTC. This codes for CASSRGQGADEQYF.